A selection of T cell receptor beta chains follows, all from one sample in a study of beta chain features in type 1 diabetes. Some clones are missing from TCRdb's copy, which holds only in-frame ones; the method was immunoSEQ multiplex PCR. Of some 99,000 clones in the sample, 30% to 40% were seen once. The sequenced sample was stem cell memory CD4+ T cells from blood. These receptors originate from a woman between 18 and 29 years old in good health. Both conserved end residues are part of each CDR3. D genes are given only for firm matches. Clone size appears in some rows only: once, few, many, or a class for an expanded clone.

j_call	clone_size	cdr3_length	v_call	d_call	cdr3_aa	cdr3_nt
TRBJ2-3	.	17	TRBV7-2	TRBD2	CASSLGLAGGRADTQYF	TGTGCCAGCAGCTTAGGACTAGCGGGGGGGCGTGCGGATACGCAGTATTTT
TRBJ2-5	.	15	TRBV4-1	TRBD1	CASSQPGQGAETQYF	TGCGCCAGCAGCCAGCCGGGACAGGGGGCTGAGACCCAGTACTTC
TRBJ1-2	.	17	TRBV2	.	CASSESFAQGRVYGYTF	TGTGCCAGCAGTGAGAGTTTTGCCCAGGGGAGGGTCTATGGCTACACCTTC
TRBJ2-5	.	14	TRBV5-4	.	CAISQREGGETQYF	TGTGCCATCTCTCAGCGAGAGGGCGGAGAGACCCAGTACTTC
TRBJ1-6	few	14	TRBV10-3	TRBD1	CAISGQGAFSPLHF	TGTGCCATCAGTGGACAGGGGGCGTTTTCACCCCTCCACTTT
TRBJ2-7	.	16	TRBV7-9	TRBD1	CASSSWTGVYSYEQYF	TGTGCCAGCAGCTCATGGACAGGGGTCTACTCCTACGAGCAGTACTTC
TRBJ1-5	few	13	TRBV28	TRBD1	CASSGGQYQPQHF	TGTGCCAGCAGTGGGGGACAGTATCAGCCCCAGCATTTT
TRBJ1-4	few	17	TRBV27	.	CASSLYARRTTNEKLFF	TGTGCCAGCAGTTTATATGCCAGGCGAACAACTAATGAAAAACTGTTTTTT
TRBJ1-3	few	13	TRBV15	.	CATTVGLGNTIYF	TGTGCCACCACAGTGGGGCTTGGAAACACCATATATTTT
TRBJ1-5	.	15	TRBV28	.	CASSAVGQGTQPQHF	TGTGCCAGCAGCGCCGTAGGCCAGGGGACTCAGCCCCAGCATTTT
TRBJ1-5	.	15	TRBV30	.	CAWSVDSGRGQPQHF	TGTGCCTGGAGTGTAGACTCAGGGCGTGGGCAGCCCCAGCATTTT
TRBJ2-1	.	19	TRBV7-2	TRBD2	CASSFAGTSGTFSYNEQFF	TGTGCCAGCAGCTTCGCCGGGACTAGCGGAACTTTCTCCTACAATGAGCAGTTCTTC
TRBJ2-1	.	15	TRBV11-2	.	CASSLGGFAYNEQFF	TGTGCCAGCAGCTTGGGGGGATTCGCCTACAATGAGCAGTTCTTC
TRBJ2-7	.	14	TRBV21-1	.	CASSPPGTNYEQYF	TGTGCCAGCAGCCCCCCAGGGACAAACTACGAGCAGTACTTC
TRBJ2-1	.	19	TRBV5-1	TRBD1	CASSISPMGQERYYNEQFF	TGCGCCAGCAGCATTAGCCCAATGGGACAGGAAAGGTACTACAATGAGCAGTTCTTC
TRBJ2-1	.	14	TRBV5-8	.	CASSLTGIRNEQFF	TGTGCCAGCAGCTTAACAGGGATCCGCAATGAGCAGTTCTTC
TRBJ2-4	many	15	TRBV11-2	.	CASSPIQGAKNIQYF	TGTGCCAGCAGCCCGATACAGGGTGCCAAAAACATTCAGTACTTC
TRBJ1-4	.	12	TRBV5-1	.	CASSFSGEKLFF	TGCGCCAGCAGCTTCTCAGGGGAAAAACTGTTTTTT
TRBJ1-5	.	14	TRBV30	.	CAWSLTGMAQPQHF	TGTGCCTGGAGTTTAACAGGGATGGCTCAGCCCCAGCATTTT
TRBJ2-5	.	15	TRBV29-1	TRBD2	CSVRRLAAPQETQYF	TGCAGCGTCCGACGACTAGCGGCACCTCAAGAGACCCAGTACTTC
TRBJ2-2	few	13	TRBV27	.	CASSPIKPGELFF	TGTGCCAGCAGTCCCATTAAGCCCGGGGAGCTGTTTTTT
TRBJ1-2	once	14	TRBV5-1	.	CASSGGGRNYGYTF	TGCGCCAGCAGTGGGGGAGGCCGTAACTATGGCTACACCTTC
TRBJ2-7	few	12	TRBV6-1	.	CASSVDFHEQYF	TGTGCCAGCAGTGTCGACTTCCACGAGCAGTACTTC
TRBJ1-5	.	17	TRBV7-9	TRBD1	CASSFSWDRDSNQPQHF	TGTGCCAGCAGCTTCTCCTGGGACAGGGATAGCAATCAGCCCCAGCATTTT
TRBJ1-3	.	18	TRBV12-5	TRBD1	CASGLSSGGPKTGNTIYF	TGTGCTAGTGGTTTGTCCTCAGGGGGCCCGAAGACTGGAAACACCATATATTTT
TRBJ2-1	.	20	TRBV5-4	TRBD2	CASSFPGLTSGSLPYNEQFF	TGTGCCAGCAGCTTTCCGGGCCTTACTAGCGGGAGTCTCCCCTACAATGAGCAGTTCTTC
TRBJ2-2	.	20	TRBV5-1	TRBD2	CASSLDLSSGLAGVTGELFF	TGCGCCAGCAGCTTGGACCTGTCTTCGGGACTAGCGGGAGTAACCGGGGAGCTGTTTTTT
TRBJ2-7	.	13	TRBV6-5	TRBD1	CASSRQGSYEQYF	TGTGCCAGCAGTCGACAGGGCTCCTACGAGCAGTACTTC
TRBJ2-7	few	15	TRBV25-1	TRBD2	CASSGGLAGAYEQYF	TGTGCCAGCAGTGGGGGACTAGCGGGAGCCTACGAGCAGTACTTC
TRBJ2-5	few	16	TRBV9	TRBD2	CASSLGLAGAGETQYF	TGTGCCAGCAGCTTGGGACTAGCGGGGGCCGGAGAGACCCAGTACTTC
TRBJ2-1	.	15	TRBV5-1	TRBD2	CASTLAGGGYNEQFF	TGCGCCAGCACCCTAGCGGGAGGGGGATACAATGAGCAGTTCTTC
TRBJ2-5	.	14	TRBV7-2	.	CASSLEVQGETQYF	TGTGCCAGCAGCTTAGAAGTCCAGGGGGAGACCCAGTACTTC
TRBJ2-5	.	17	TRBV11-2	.	CASGGYLGLPKEGTQYF	TGTGCCAGCGGTGGTTATTTGGGACTCCCTAAAGAGGGGACCCAGTACTTC
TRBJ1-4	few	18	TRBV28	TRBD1	CASRHEPGQGRLNEKLFF	TGTGCCAGCAGACATGAGCCGGGACAGGGCCGTCTTAATGAAAAACTGTTTTTT
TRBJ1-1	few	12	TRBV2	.	CASSERSTEAFF	TGTGCCAGCAGTGAAAGGAGCACTGAAGCTTTCTTT
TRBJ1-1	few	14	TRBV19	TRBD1	CASSWDRGSSGAFF	TGTGCCAGTAGCTGGGACAGGGGTTCATCGGGAGCTTTCTTT
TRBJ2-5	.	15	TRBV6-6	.	CASGDNHSQGGTQYF	TGTGCCAGCGGAGATAATCATTCACAAGGAGGGACCCAGTACTTC
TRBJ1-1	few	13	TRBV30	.	CAWSPLSNTEAFF	TGTGCCTGGAGTCCACTATCTAACACTGAAGCTTTCTTT
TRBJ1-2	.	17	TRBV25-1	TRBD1	CASSEYYAGQGSYGYTF	TGTGCCAGCAGTGAATACTATGCCGGACAGGGAAGCTATGGCTACACCTTC
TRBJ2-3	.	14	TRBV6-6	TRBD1	CASSYSTGADTQYF	TGTGCCAGCAGTTACTCGACAGGGGCAGATACGCAGTATTTT
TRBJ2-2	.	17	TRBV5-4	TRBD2	CASSFFSGSRWTGELFF	TGTGCCAGCAGCTTCTTCAGCGGGAGCCGGTGGACCGGGGAGCTGTTTTTT
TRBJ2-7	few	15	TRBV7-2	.	CASRRGSTLSYEQYF	TGTGCCAGCAGGCGAGGATCCACCCTCTCCTACGAGCAGTACTTC
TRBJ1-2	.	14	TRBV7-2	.	CASSLDRVNYGYTF	TGTGCCAGCAGCTTGGACAGAGTAAACTATGGCTACACCTTC
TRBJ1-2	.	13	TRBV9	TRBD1	CASSVEQGDGYTF	TGTGCCAGCAGCGTAGAACAGGGGGATGGCTACACCTTC
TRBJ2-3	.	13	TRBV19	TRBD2	CASRSGSYDTQYF	TGTGCCAGTAGGAGCGGGAGTTACGATACGCAGTATTTT